This T cell receptor (beta chain) was identified in a study of T cells in Graves' hyperthyroidism and ophthalmopathy. Diagnoses were established using clinical symptoms, serum thyroxine and TRAb, thyroid ultrasound and orbital computed tomography. Comment on this clonotype: Its antigen remains unknown. Just one base apart from a much larger clone, this may be a read error.

Regarding the study as a whole: Most thyroid clonotypes with frequency above 0.001 were detected in blood.

The CDR3 is 15 amino acids. Amplification yielded TCR beta CDR3 regions, with RNA transcripts as the source. First-round RT-PCR of the TCR CDR3 relied on the HTBI primer set. Using its own MiXCR run on the multiplex PCR reads, TCRdb lists one record per CDR3 protein. The data show some 770,000 distinct CDR3 sequences, with about a sixth seen just once and under 9.5% held by the top ten. Input material: blood. This TCR was sampled from a man between 18 and 29 years old with Graves' hyperthyroidism. The rearrangement joins TRBV12-3 or TRBV12-4 to TRBJ2-1; 7 nucleotides match TRBD2. The DNA end is more similar to TRBJ2-7, so the J call may be wrong. CDR3 nucleotide sequence: TGTGCCAGCAGTTTATGGGAGGGCCGAAGGAATGAGCAGTACTTC. This translates into CASSLWEGRRNEQYF.